This T cell receptor beta chain stems from a study of OX40 agonist ivuxolimab in advanced cancers. Germline loops: CDR1 SGHRS, CDR2 YFSETQ. The CDR3 runs 14 residues. V was pared by 4 bases and J by 6 bases, with 11 bases between. TCRdb's copy holds only in-frame clones and misses some; the assay was immunoSEQ multiplex PCR. The sample lists around 63,000 clones, roughly nine tenths occurring once. The chain combines TRBV5-1 with TRBJ1-6; D remains unclear. The sample consisted of CD4+ or CD8+ T cells sorted from blood, taken in a trial of the OX40 agonist ivuxolimab. This receptor was identified in an adult with an advanced solid tumor such as melanoma, head and neck, liver or kidney cancer. CDR3 amino acids: CASSGDGFNSPLHF. CDR3 DNA sequence: TGCGCCAGCAGCGGCGACGGATTTAATTCACCCCTCCACTTT.